This record concerns one T cell receptor beta chain sequence. Its target is not known. The data derive from a study of early T cells in non-severe SARS-CoV-2 infection. Whole-study context: Chains were not paired, and sequencing was done on bulk RNA from unsorted whole blood.

As part of library construction, unique molecular identifiers were attached to individual cDNA molecules. TCRdb reanalysed the 5' RACE reads using MiXCR and keeps one entry per CDR3 protein. The data show tens of thousands of distinct CDR3 sequences, 12% seen once. Losses at the gene ends were 4 bases for V and 1 base for J; bases not matched to a gene: 4. This CDR3 contains 16 residues. CDR1 and CDR2 (germline): SGHRS, YFSETQ. Findings of the study overall: Anti-spike CD8 specificities were favored by VDJdb matching, whose results missed private and CD4 specificities.

The chain recombines TRBV5-1 with TRBJ2-3, with TRBD2 matching 12 bases. The TCR sequence derives from an adult who was a healthcare worker with PCR-confirmed SARS-CoV-2 infection or an uninfected control (not recorded which). The sample taken for sequencing was whole blood. The CDR3 protein is CASSKGTSGRTDTQYF. CDR3 DNA: TGCGCCAGCAGCAAAGGGACTAGCGGGCGCACAGATACGCAGTATTTT. The full variable domain, its missing parts supplied by reference TRBV5-1 and TRBJ2-3, is KAGVTQTPRYLIKTRGQQVTLSCSPISGHRSVSWYQQTPGQGLQFLFEYFSETQRNKGNFPGRFSGRQFSNSRSEMNVSTLELGDSALYLCASSKGTSGRTDTQYFGPGTRLTVL.